This entry lists 32 T cell receptor beta chains sequenced from one sample in a study of control samples from healthy donors and cancer patients. TCRdb's copy holds only in-frame clones and misses some; the assay was immunoSEQ multiplex PCR. The sample holds 130,000 or so clones, roughly 90% seen once. Sequences were obtained from blood. Every receptor here comes from a man aged 50 to 59 in good health.

The CDR3 is CASRGTGHYEQYF. The CDR3 nucleotides read TGTGCCAGCAGGGGGACAGGGCACTACGAGCAGTACTTC. The chain has TRBV3-1 (or the pseudogene TRBV3-2) and TRBJ2-7; 9 bases are shared with TRBD1. This CDR3 comprises 13 residues. CDR1 and CDR2 from the germline V gene are LGHDT and YNNKEL (reference sequence). After removal of 6 bases from V and 3 bases from J, the junction contained 3 bases not matched to a gene.

This chain links TRBV20-1 with TRBJ2-1, with 11 bases aligning to TRBD2. Trimming took 3 bases from V and 4 from J; bases not matched to a gene: 11. This CDR3 comprises 17 residues. Germline V gene lookup returns CDR1 DFQATT and CDR2 SNEGSKA (reference sequence). Written as DNA, the CDR3 is TGCAGTGCTAGTGGGAATAGCGGGGGGGCTAGGTACAATGAGCAGTTCTTC. This encodes CSASGNSGGARYNEQFF.

The V gene is TRBV12-3 or TRBV12-4, the J gene TRBJ2-5; maybe TRBD2 (5 bases). V was clipped by 2 bases and J by 5 bases, with 9 bases between them. This CDR3 contains 13 residues. The CDR3: CASSLSRVETQYF. The CDR3 DNA reads as TGTGCCAGCAGTTTATCGAGGGTTGAGACCCAGTACTTC.

The gene calls are TRBV12-3 or TRBV12-4 and TRBJ1-2; D is possibly TRBD1 (5 bases). The V end lost 1 base, the J end lost 4 bases, and 7 bases lay between the germline ends. The CDR3 has 13 residues. The CDR3 reads CASSLEGSYGYTF. As DNA, the CDR3 is TGTGCCAGCAGTTTAGAGGGGTCCTATGGCTACACCTTC.

V is TRBV30 and J is TRBJ2-3; no reliable D call. Trimming took 0 bases from V and 0 from J, leaving 4 bases between them. Germline V gene lookup returns CDR1 GTSNPN and CDR2 SVGIG (reference sequence). This CDR3 contains 13 residues. The CDR3 region has the DNA TGTGCCTGGAGTGTACCAAGCACAGATACGCAGTATTTT. It specifies CAWSVPSTDTQYF.

This clone was counted once. The chain links TRBV9 to TRBJ2-5; 9 positions agree with TRBD2. The CDR3 totals 16 residues. The trim removed 3 bases at V and 4 bases at J, leaving 10 bases unmatched. Germline assignment: CDR1 SGDLS and CDR2 YYNGEE. The CDR3 sequence: CASSGAGGNPGETQYF. CDR3 nucleotide sequence: TGTGCCAGCAGCGGTGCGGGGGGGAACCCTGGAGAGACCCAGTACTTC.

The chain has TRBV27 and TRBJ2-7; 7 bases fit TRBD2. Germline CDR1 MNHEY, CDR2 SMNVEV (reference sequence). This CDR3 is built from 14 residues. Losses at the gene ends were 7 bases for V and 0 bases for J; bases not matched to a gene: 6. The DNA of the CDR3 is TGTGCCAGCAAAAGCGGGGTAAACTCCTACGAGCAGTACTTC. This gives the protein CASKSGVNSYEQYF.

V gene TRBV7-2 combines with J gene TRBJ1-3, with D perhaps TRBD1 (5 bases). CDR1 and CDR2 (germline): SGHTA, FQGNSA. With 6 bases removed from V and 4 bases from J, the gap between germline ends came to 28 bases. CDR3 size: 19 residues. The CDR3 nucleotides are TGTGCCAGCAGAACCCGAGGGGCGGGGGAGGATACGTCCGGAAACACCATATATTTT. As protein: CASRTRGAGEDTSGNTIYF. The variable domain in full, with the rest retrieved from reference TRBV7-2 and TRBJ1-3, is GAGVSQSPSNKVTEKGKDVELRCDPISGHTALYWYRQSLGQGLEFLIYFQGNSAPDKSGLPSDRFSAERTGGSVSTLTIQRTQQEDSAVYLCASRTRGAGEDTSGNTIYFGEGSWLTVV.

The V gene is TRBV10-3, the J gene TRBJ1-2; D remains unclear. CDR3 length: 15 amino acids. V lost 2 bases to trimming and J lost 8 bases, with 18 bases between them. Looked up from germline, CDR1 is ENHRY and CDR2 is SYGVKD. The CDR3 reads CAISEPPGRPMGYTF. The CDR3 DNA sequence: TGTGCCATCAGTGAGCCCCCTGGGAGACCTATGGGCTACACCTTC.

The chain uses TRBV9 and TRBJ1-6, with D possibly being TRBD1 (5 bases). The germline V gene has CDR1 SGDLS and CDR2 YYNGEE. The CDR3 is 16 residues long. Between the trimmed V and J ends, which lost 3 bases and 7 bases, there was a span of 17 bases. CDR3 DNA: TGTGCCAGCAGCGCGGGGGGGGGACCGCCGAATTCACCCCTCCACTTT. It is translated as CASSAGGGPPNSPLHF.

The V and J genes are TRBV18 and TRBJ1-1, with D hard to call. V gave up 3 bases and J gave up 6 bases, with 14 bases separating them. Germline lookup yields CDR1 KGHSH and CDR2 LQKENI. The CDR3 runs 14 residues. Written as DNA, the CDR3 is TGTGCCAGCTCACCCGCCTTAAATGTCGCTGAAGCTTTCTTT. It encodes CASSPALNVAEAFF. Filled out from reference TRBV18 and TRBJ1-1, the complete variable domain reads NAGVMQNPRHLVRRRGQEARLRCSPMKGHSHVYWYRQLPEEGLKFMVYLQKENIIDESGMPKERFSAEFPKEGPSILRIQQVVRGDSAAYFCASSPALNVAEAFFGQGTRLTVV.

The chain has TRBV4-1 and TRBJ2-7, with D maybe TRBD1 (5 bases). The germline gives CDR1 MGHRA, CDR2 YSYEKL. CDR3 size: 16 residues. V dropped 4 bases and J dropped 4 bases, with 20 bases sitting between them. Here the CDR3 reads CASSLAGQNDFYEQYF. DNA for the CDR3: TGCGCCAGCAGCCTGGCAGGGCAGAATGACTTTTACGAGCAGTACTTC.

V usage is TRBV9 and J usage is TRBJ1-1; TRBD1 matches at 8 bases. J lost 1 base, V lost 2 bases, and 1 base had no gene match. Germline V gives CDR1 SGDLS, CDR2 YYNGEE. The CDR3 covers 14 residues. In nucleotides, the CDR3 is TGTGCCAGCAGCGTCACAGGGGGGAACACTGAAGCTTTCTTT. Its protein product is CASSVTGGNTEAFF.

J is TRBJ2-2 and V is TRBV18; 8 bases match TRBD1. V lost 5 bases, J lost 5 bases, and 10 bases stayed unmatched. Germline values: CDR1 KGHSH, CDR2 LQKENI. There are 16 residues in the CDR3. Here the CDR3 reads CASSSLGQGKTGELFF. CDR3 in DNA: TGTGCCAGCTCATCCCTTGGACAGGGTAAAACCGGGGAGCTGTTTTTT. The full variable domain, in which reference TRBV18 and TRBJ2-2 provide the parts outside the CDR3, is NAGVMQNPRHLVRRRGQEARLRCSPMKGHSHVYWYRQLPEEGLKFMVYLQKENIIDESGMPKERFSAEFPKEGPSILRIQQVVRGDSAAYFCASSSLGQGKTGELFFGEGSRLTVL.

This chain connects TRBV9 to TRBJ2-7; D remains ambiguous. Between the trimmed V and J ends, which lost 0 bases and 0 bases, there was a span of 10 bases. Germline V lookup: CDR1 SGDLS, CDR2 YYNGEE. The length of the CDR3 is 15 residues. This CDR3 is CASSVAYGNSYEQYF. The CDR3 DNA sequence: TGTGCCAGCAGCGTAGCATACGGAAACTCCTACGAGCAGTACTTC.

V usage is TRBV3-1 (or the pseudogene TRBV3-2) and J usage is TRBJ1-6; D gene uncertain. V was trimmed by 2 bases and J by 10 bases, leaving 18 bases between them. The CDR3 is 16 amino acids. Germline-derived CDR1 and CDR2 are LGHDT and YNNKEL (reference sequence). The CDR3 loop is CASSQSVGSSGSPLHF. The CDR3 DNA reads as TGTGCCAGCAGCCAATCTGTCGGGTCTTCAGGATCACCCCTCCACTTT.

The chain uses TRBV5-3 and TRBJ2-4; TRBD2 matches 7 bases. TRBV5-3 has ORF status, its function being uncertain. The CDR3 is made up of 15 amino acids. V trimming: 2 bases; J trimming: 1 base; junction bases outside the gene matches: 3. CDR3 protein: CARSFGGYAKNIQYF. The CDR3 DNA reads as TGTGCCAGAAGCTTCGGGGGGTACGCCAAAAACATTCAGTACTTC.

The chain carries TRBV7-2 and TRBJ1-1, with D perhaps TRBD1 (5 bases). The CDR3 spans 15 residues. V lost 3 bases and J 0 bases, leaving 11 bases between the germline ends. CDR1 and CDR2 from the germline V gene are SGHTA and FQGNSA. The CDR3 is CASSLGGGMNTEAFF. CDR3 nucleotides: TGTGCCAGCAGCTTGGGGGGTGGTATGAACACTGAAGCTTTCTTT.

The J gene is TRBJ1-2, the V gene TRBV2, with 8 bases lining up with TRBD1. This CDR3 spans 13 amino acids. V lost 8 bases to trimming and J lost 2 bases; unmatched junction nucleotides: 4. Germline CDR1 reads SNHLY; CDR2 reads FYNNEI. Here the CDR3 DNA reads TGTGCCAGCCGGACAGGGCCCAACTATGGCTACACCTTC. Encoded protein: CASRTGPNYGYTF.

The rearrangement joins TRBV20-1 to TRBJ2-5; D ambiguous. The CDR3 spans 13 residues. V dropped 3 bases and J dropped 1 base, with 9 bases sitting between them. Germline CDR1 and CDR2: DFQATT and SNEGSKA (reference sequence). The CDR3 DNA sequence: TGCAGTGCTAGTGCCTCTTTCCAAGAGACCCAGTACTTC. It specifies CSASASFQETQYF.

This sequence joins TRBV5-1 and TRBJ1-1, with 8 bases aligning to TRBD1. CDR3 length: 15 residues. Looked up from germline, CDR1 is SGHRS and CDR2 is YFSETQ. V was clipped by 3 bases and J by 0 bases; unmatched bases: 4. In nucleotides, the CDR3 is TGCGCCAGCAGCTATGGACAGGGTATGAACACTGAAGCTTTCTTT. This gives the protein CASSYGQGMNTEAFF. Combining the CDR3 with reference TRBV5-1 and TRBJ1-1 gives the whole variable domain KAGVTQTPRYLIKTRGQQVTLSCSPISGHRSVSWYQQTPGQGLQFLFEYFSETQRNKGNFPGRFSGRQFSNSRSEMNVSTLELGDSALYLCASSYGQGMNTEAFFGQGTRLTVV.

The V gene is TRBV4-3, the J gene TRBJ1-2, with unresolved D. Trimming left V 0 bases short and J 1 base short, with 9 bases between. Germline V lookup: CDR1 LGHNA, CDR2 YSLEER. The CDR3 consists of 15 residues. In DNA, the CDR3 is TGCGCCAGCAGCCAAGATCTTGGATTTAACTATGGCTACACCTTC. Translating gives CASSQDLGFNYGYTF.

The chain links TRBV5-1 to TRBJ2-3, with D possibly called TRBD1 or TRBD2 (5 bases each). Trimming stripped 4 bases from V and 5 bases from J, with 8 bases between. Germline V gene sequence: CDR1 SGHRS, CDR2 YFSETQ. The CDR3 runs to 12 residues. Here the CDR3 reads CASSGGGDTQYF. The CDR3 region has the DNA TGCGCCAGCAGCGGTGGGGGAGATACGCAGTATTTT.

The rearrangement uses TRBV2 and TRBJ1-1; TRBD1 might be the D (6 bases). Germline V lookup: CDR1 SNHLY, CDR2 FYNNEI. This CDR3 spans 16 amino acids. The V and J ends lost 5 bases and 2 bases respectively, with 18 bases between them. The DNA of the CDR3 is TGTGCCAGCAGTAACCCGGAGGGGGGGATTAACACTGAAGCTTTCTTT. Protein sequence: CASSNPEGGINTEAFF.

This sequence joins TRBV7-6 and TRBJ2-5; tentatively, D is TRBD1 or TRBD2 (5 bases each). Germline V gene data show CDR1 as SGHVS and CDR2 as FNYEAQ. The V end was cut by 0 bases, the J end by 2 bases, with 16 bases between. The CDR3 consists of 17 residues. The CDR3 DNA sequence: TGTGCCAGCAGCTTAGCTATTAGGGGCGGGCGACAAGAGACCCAGTACTTC. It yields the protein CASSLAIRGGRQETQYF.

V gene TRBV2 combines with J gene TRBJ1-2; 8 nucleotides match TRBD1. The CDR3 consists of 15 residues. Germline CDR1 and CDR2: SNHLY and FYNNEI. V trimming: 6 bases; J trimming: 2 bases; junction bases outside the gene matches: 8. The CDR3 loop is CASSPGQGLNYGYTF. CDR3 in DNA: TGTGCCAGCAGCCCCGGACAGGGCTTGAACTATGGCTACACCTTC.

The J gene is TRBJ2-1, the V gene TRBV11-2; 13 nucleotides align to TRBD2. Germline V CDR1 and CDR2: SGHAT, FQNNGV. The CDR3 contains 16 residues. J gave up 7 bases and V 3 bases, and 6 bases lay outside the gene matches. This chain's CDR3 is CASSFTSGGAKNEQFF. The CDR3 DNA follows: TGTGCCAGCAGCTTCACTAGCGGGGGGGCTAAAAATGAGCAGTTCTTC.

The chain uses TRBV6-5 and TRBJ1-1; D is undetermined. The CDR3 loop spans 13 amino acids. Deletions cut 8 bases from V and 3 bases from J, with 13 bases between. CDR1 is MNHEY and CDR2 is SVGAGI in the germline V gene. In DNA, the CDR3 is TGTGCCAGCGGGAGAGCCGGAGACACTGAAGCTTTCTTT. Translated: CASGRAGDTEAFF.

The rearrangement links TRBV27 to TRBJ1-2; perhaps TRBD1 as D (5 bases). The CDR3 runs 13 residues. Germline CDR1 is MNHEY and CDR2 is SMNVEV (reference sequence). V lost 5 bases to trimming and J lost 5 bases, with 12 bases between them. CDR3 region: CASSLQGTYGYTF. The CDR3 bases are TGTGCCAGCAGTCTCCAGGGAACTTATGGCTACACCTTC.

V gene TRBV7-9 combines with J gene TRBJ1-3, with D uncertain. Trimming pared 0 bases from V and 2 bases from J, leaving 8 bases between. The germline gives CDR1 SEHNR, CDR2 FQNEAQ (reference sequence). CDR3 length: 15 amino acids. The CDR3 is CASSLAGSPGNTIYF. The CDR3 nucleotides are TGTGCCAGCAGCTTAGCAGGCAGCCCTGGAAACACCATATATTTT.

The chain joins TRBV7-9 to TRBJ1-3, with a possible D match to TRBD1 (6 bases). CDR3 length: 14 amino acids. Trimming left V 5 bases short and J 4 bases short, with 12 bases between. Germline V gene lookup returns CDR1 SEHNR and CDR2 FQNEAQ (reference sequence). Here the CDR3 reads CASSPRGLGNTIYF. The CDR3 DNA reads TGTGCCAGCAGCCCTCGGGGGCTGGGAAACACCATATATTTT.

This chain uses TRBV19 with TRBJ2-1; D is undetermined. V was trimmed by 1 base and J by 8 bases, leaving 15 bases between them. The CDR3 has 15 residues. Germline CDR1 and CDR2: LNHDA and SQIVND (reference sequence). The CDR3 DNA reads TGTGCCAGTAGTATAGGCCCGACGGATGGGGATGAGCAGTTCTTC. As protein: CASSIGPTDGDEQFF. Full variable domain (missing parts from reference TRBV19 and TRBJ2-1): DGGITQSPKYLFRKEGQNVTLSCEQNLNHDAMYWYRQDPGQGLRLIYYSQIVNDFQKGDIAEGYSVSREKKESFPLTVTSAQKNPTAFYLCASSIGPTDGDEQFFGPGTRLTVL.